The 26 T cell receptor beta chains below all came from one sample that was sequenced in a study of identifying expanded T cells in peripheral blood. Sequencing was performed with immunoSEQ multiplex PCR; in TCRdb, only in-frame clones are kept and a portion is missing. The sample yields 75,000 to 95,000 clones, approximately 89% seen once. The sequencing input was blood. The source of these receptors is a person between 18 and 75 years old in good health.

The chain is built from TRBV7-2 and TRBJ2-7; 7 nucleotides line up with TRBD2. The CDR3 runs 17 residues. Unmatched junction bases numbered 16, after V lost 5 bases and J lost 3 bases. CDR1 is SGHTA, CDR2 FQGNSA, per germline. The CDR3 loop is CASSPWVGAGKSYEQYF. For the CDR3, the DNA is TGTGCCAGCAGCCCATGGGTGGGAGCGGGAAAAAGCTACGAGCAGTACTTC.

The chain combines TRBV30 with TRBJ1-5; the D gene is possibly TRBD1 (6 bases). Germline V lookup: CDR1 GTSNPN, CDR2 SVGIG (reference sequence). Trimming cost V 5 bases and J 2 bases, with 16 bases left between them. CDR3 length: 15 amino acids. CDR3 DNA: TGTGCCTGGCAGGGTGCAGGGGTTGGCAATCAGCCCCAGCATTTT. Its translation is CAWQGAGVGNQPQHF.

The chain combines TRBV19 with TRBJ2-3; 10 nucleotides agree with TRBD2. The junction had 9 bases not matched to a gene; V was cut back by 6 bases and J by 3 bases. Per the germline V gene, CDR1 is LNHDA and CDR2 is SQIVND (reference sequence). The length of the CDR3 is 16 residues. DNA of the CDR3: TGTGCCAGTAGACGGGTAGCGGGAGGAGAGACAGATACGCAGTATTTT. Residues: CASRRVAGGETDTQYF.

The V and J genes are TRBV7-2 and TRBJ1-5, with 7 bases lining up with TRBD1. CDR3 length: 15 amino acids. In germline, CDR1 is SGHTA, CDR2 FQGNSA. V lost 2 bases and J lost 4; bases outside the gene matches: 5. The CDR3 here is CASSLSLQGNQPQHF. CDR3 sequence (DNA): TGTGCCAGCAGCTTAAGTTTACAGGGGAATCAGCCCCAGCATTTT.

The chain has TRBV14 and TRBJ1-5; D is ambiguous. This CDR3 contains 13 residues. V lost 0 bases and J lost 4, with 4 bases in between. The germline V gene encodes CDR1 SGHDN and CDR2 FVKESK. As DNA, the CDR3 is TGTGCCAGCAGCCAAGAAGGTAATCAGCCCCAGCATTTT. Its protein product is CASSQEGNQPQHF. Looking up the rest from reference TRBV14 and TRBJ1-5 gives the full variable domain: EAGVTQFPSHSVIEKGQTVTLRCDPISGHDNLYWYRRVMGKEIKFLLHFVKESKQDESGMPNNRFLAERTGGTYSTLKVQPAELEDSGVYFCASSQEGNQPQHFGDGTRLSIL.

J is TRBJ2-3 and V is TRBV28, with TRBD2 matching over 9 bases. J lost 5 bases, V lost 3 bases, and 9 bases had no gene match. Germline lookup yields CDR1 MDHEN and CDR2 SYDVKM. The CDR3 is 16 residues long. The CDR3 sequence is CASSLGASGMGDTQYF. CDR3 in DNA: TGTGCCAGCAGTTTGGGGGCTAGCGGGATGGGAGATACGCAGTATTTT. Full variable domain (missing parts from reference TRBV28 and TRBJ2-3): DVKVTQSSRYLVKRTGEKVFLECVQDMDHENMFWYRQDPGLGLRLIYFSYDVKMKEKGDIPEGYSVSREKKERFSLILESASTNQTSMYLCASSLGASGMGDTQYFGPGTRLTVL.

The count of this clone is one. The CDR3 coding sequence is TGTGCCAGCAGCTTAGTCAGCGGCGATGAGCAGTTCTTC. This translates into CASSLVSGDEQFF. The chain combines TRBV7-2 with TRBJ2-1, with D possibly TRBD2 on 5 matching bases. The CDR3 is 13 amino acids. V was trimmed by 1 base and J by 8 bases, leaving 9 bases between them. Germline-derived CDR1 and CDR2 are SGHTA and FQGNSA.

The chain carries TRBV18 and TRBJ2-5; D tentatively fits TRBD1 or TRBD2 (5 bases each). Germline lookup yields CDR1 KGHSH and CDR2 LQKENI. CDR3 length: 17 amino acids. V was shortened by 0 bases and J by 2 bases, with 16 bases between the two germline ends. In DNA form, the CDR3 reads TGTGCCAGCTCACCACCGAGGGGTAGCGTAGAGCAAGAGACCCAGTACTTC. Translating gives CASSPPRGSVEQETQYF.

The V call is TRBV30, the J call TRBJ2-6, with a tentative D call TRBD1 (5 bases). V lost 3 bases, J lost 0 bases, and 18 bases lay in between. This CDR3 has 18 amino acids. Germline V gene data show CDR1 as GTSNPN and CDR2 as SVGIG (reference sequence). The CDR3 DNA reads TGTGCCTGGAGCATCCACAGGTGGAGTTACTCTGGGGCCAACGTCCTGACTTTC. It encodes CAWSIHRWSYSGANVLTF.

The genes are TRBV29-1 and TRBJ2-2; 7 nucleotides line up with TRBD1. This CDR3 comprises 14 residues. Germline V gives CDR1 SQVTM, CDR2 ANQGSEA. V was clipped by 1 base and J by 1 base; unmatched bases: 0. CDR3 protein: CSVEGTGNTGELFF. CDR3 sequence (DNA): TGCAGCGTTGAAGGGACAGGGAACACCGGGGAGCTGTTTTTT.

The rearrangement uses TRBV7-2 and TRBJ2-3; TRBD2 might be the D (5 bases). Trimming removed 5 bases from V and 6 bases from J, with 15 bases in between. Germline CDR1 is SGHTA and CDR2 is FQGNSA. This CDR3 has 14 residues. The CDR3 is CASSRVGLYDTQYF. CDR3 in DNA: TGTGCCAGCAGCCGCGTTGGACTTTACGATACGCAGTATTTT.

The rearrangement joins TRBV10-3 to TRBJ2-5; 8 bases fit TRBD1. Per germline, CDR1 ENHRY and CDR2 SYGVKD. V trimming: 6 bases; J trimming: 3 bases; junction bases outside the gene matches: 6. The CDR3 length is 14 residues. The CDR3 reads CAISSKQGEETQYF. The CDR3 DNA follows: TGTGCCATCAGCTCAAAACAGGGGGAAGAGACCCAGTACTTC.

This chain uses TRBV29-1 with TRBJ2-3, with 11 bases that match TRBD2. Germline values: CDR1 SQVTM, CDR2 ANQGSEA. V lost 1 base and J lost 5; bases outside the gene matches: 8. The CDR3 covers 16 residues. As DNA, the CDR3 is TGCAGCGTTGAAGGAGGGCTAGCGGGAGGTTTAGATACGCAGTATTTT. Translated: CSVEGGLAGGLDTQYF.

CDR3 nucleotides: TGCAGCGTTGCCACAAGCGGGGGATCCGAAGCTTTCTTT. Its translation is CSVATSGGSEAFF. The chain links TRBV29-1 to TRBJ1-1; tentative D call: TRBD1 (5 bases). The germline V gene has CDR1 SQVTM and CDR2 ANQGSEA. The CDR3 has 13 residues. The V end lost 4 bases, the J end lost 8 bases, and 17 bases lay between the germline ends.

The chain employs TRBV5-8 and TRBJ2-3; D is perhaps TRBD1 (6 bases). Germline V gene data show CDR1 as SGHTS and CDR2 as YDEGEE. The V end was cut by 2 bases, the J end by 2 bases, with 9 bases between. The CDR3 loop spans 14 amino acids. CDR3 in amino acids: CASSLTGHTDTQYF. In DNA, the CDR3 is TGTGCCAGCAGCTTAACAGGGCACACAGATACGCAGTATTTT.

The gene calls are TRBV7-8 and TRBJ2-7, with TRBD2 identical over 9 bases. Germline V gene data show CDR1 as SGHVS and CDR2 as FQNEAQ. Trimming removed 5 bases from V and 3 bases from J; junction bases left unmatched: 8. The length of the CDR3 is 15 residues. CDR3 in amino acids: CASSPPGLANYEQYF. CDR3 sequence (DNA): TGTGCCAGCAGCCCCCCCGGACTAGCGAACTACGAGCAGTACTTC.

V and J are TRBV15 and TRBJ2-3; weak D call: TRBD2 (5 bases). CDR1 and CDR2 (germline): LNHNV, YYDKDF (reference sequence). The germline V and J ends were trimmed by 9 bases and 3 bases, with 16 bases remaining between them. CDR3 length: 14 residues. CDR3 DNA: TGTGCCACTACGTACGGGATGGGGACAGATACGCAGTATTTT. Its protein product is CATTYGMGTDTQYF.

The chain employs TRBV2 and TRBJ1-6, with 10 bases identical to TRBD1. With 6 bases clipped from V and 4 bases from J, the junction kept 3 bases outside the gene matches. The germline gives CDR1 SNHLY, CDR2 FYNNEI. The CDR3 spans 15 residues. The CDR3 spells CASRRTGGYNSPLHF. DNA of the CDR3: TGTGCCAGCAGGAGGACAGGGGGTTATAATTCACCCCTCCACTTT. The full variable domain, in which reference TRBV2 and TRBJ1-6 provide the parts outside the CDR3, is EPEVTQTPSHQVTQMGQEVILRCVPISNHLYFYWYRQILGQKVEFLVSFYNNEISEKSEIFDDQFSVERPDGSNFTLKIRSTKLEDSAMYFCASRRTGGYNSPLHFGNGTRLTVT.

The chain uses TRBV5-5 and TRBJ1-2; a weak D match, TRBD1 (6 bases). The CDR3 spans 13 residues. CDR1 is SGHKS and CDR2 is YYEKEE in the germline V gene (reference sequence). Trimming pared 4 bases from V and 8 bases from J, leaving 15 bases between. DNA for the CDR3: TGTGCCAGCAGCCTACAGGGCCCTGGGGGCTACACCTTC. Amino acid sequence: CASSLQGPGGYTF.

V is TRBV7-6 and J is TRBJ2-3; D perhaps matches TRBD2 (5 bases). Germline values: CDR1 SGHVS, CDR2 FNYEAQ. The CDR3 extends over 14 amino acids. V gave up 1 base and J gave up 6 bases, with 11 bases separating them. The CDR3 protein is CASSLGGPLDTQYF. The CDR3 region has the DNA TGTGCCAGCAGCTTAGGAGGGCCTCTCGATACGCAGTATTTT. Complete variable domain (other parts from reference TRBV7-6 and TRBJ2-3): GAGVSQSPRYKVTKRGQDVALRCDPISGHVSLYWYRQALGQGPEFLTYFNYEAQQDKSGLPNDRFSAERPEGSISTLTIQRTEQRDSAMYRCASSLGGPLDTQYFGPGTRLTVL.

This clone was seen a handful of times. J is TRBJ1-1 and V is TRBV28, with D possibly matching TRBD1 (5 bases). Germline-derived CDR1 and CDR2 are MDHEN and SYDVKM. V lost 2 bases to trimming and J lost 4 bases, with 11 bases between them. The CDR3 contains 14 residues. The CDR3 reads CASSLRGSVTEAFF. Here the CDR3 DNA reads TGTGCCAGCAGTTTAAGGGGCAGTGTCACTGAAGCTTTCTTT.

CDR3 in amino acids: CASSTGTGQLTEAFF. The CDR3 region has the DNA TGTGCCAGCAGCACAGGGACAGGGCAATTGACTGAAGCTTTCTTT. The gene calls are TRBV5-4 and TRBJ1-1, with 9 positions matching TRBD1. CDR1 is SGHNT and CDR2 is YYREEE in the germline V gene (reference sequence). The V and J ends lost 4 bases and 5 bases, in that order; junction bases with no gene match: 9. The CDR3 has 15 residues.

V and J are TRBV28 and TRBJ1-1; 10 positions match TRBD1. The V and J ends lost 2 bases and 11 bases, in that order; junction bases with no gene match: 5. Germline V gene sequence: CDR1 MDHEN, CDR2 SYDVKM. The CDR3 is 13 residues long. The CDR3 loop reads CASSLEDRGLAFF. The CDR3 nucleotides read TGTGCCAGCAGTTTAGAGGACAGGGGGTTGGCTTTCTTT.

CDR3 protein: CASSFSRETQYF. DNA for the CDR3: TGTGCCAGCTCCTTCAGCCGGGAGACCCAGTACTTC. The V and J genes are TRBV18 and TRBJ2-5; no definite D call. Per the germline V gene, CDR1 is KGHSH and CDR2 is LQKENI. The V end was cut by 6 bases, the J end by 5 bases, with 10 bases between. The CDR3 covers 12 residues.

The chain couples TRBV5-6 to TRBJ2-7, with no clear D. The CDR3 is 15 residues long. Germline-derived CDR1 and CDR2 are SGHDT and YYEEEE. Trimming left V 0 bases short and J 3 bases short, with 13 bases between. This CDR3 is CASSLGAVLIYEQYF. In nucleotides, the CDR3 is TGTGCCAGCAGCTTGGGGGCAGTGCTCATCTACGAGCAGTACTTC.

The chain has TRBV6-5 and TRBJ2-7, with 9 bases lining up with TRBD1. Germline assignment: CDR1 MNHEY and CDR2 SVGAGI. The CDR3 has 15 amino acids. V shed 6 bases and J 3 bases; nucleotides not matched to a gene: 9. The CDR3 reads CASRGPGTGLYEQYF. Here the CDR3 DNA reads TGTGCCAGCAGGGGCCCCGGGACAGGGCTCTACGAGCAGTACTTC.